What follows describes a single T cell receptor beta chain. The record originates from a study of blood T cell repertoires in COVID-19. The J segment lost 5 bases and the V segment lost 3 bases, leaving 8 bases of the junction unmatched. Germline V CDR1 and CDR2: MNHEY, SMNVEV (reference sequence). This CDR3 is 16 amino acids long. Sequenced by immunoSEQ multiplex PCR; TCRdb stores in-frame clones only, minus some. This sample has roughly 230,000 clones, with roughly nine tenths found just once. This sequence was found in a woman aged 40 to 50 who had recovered from COVID-19. The chain couples TRBV27 to TRBJ2-3, with 10 bases that match TRBD1. Sequences were obtained from peripheral blood. CDR3 residues: CASSFMGTGVGDTQYF. Written as DNA, the CDR3 is TGTGCCAGCAGTTTTATGGGGACAGGGGTGGGAGATACGCAGTATTTT.